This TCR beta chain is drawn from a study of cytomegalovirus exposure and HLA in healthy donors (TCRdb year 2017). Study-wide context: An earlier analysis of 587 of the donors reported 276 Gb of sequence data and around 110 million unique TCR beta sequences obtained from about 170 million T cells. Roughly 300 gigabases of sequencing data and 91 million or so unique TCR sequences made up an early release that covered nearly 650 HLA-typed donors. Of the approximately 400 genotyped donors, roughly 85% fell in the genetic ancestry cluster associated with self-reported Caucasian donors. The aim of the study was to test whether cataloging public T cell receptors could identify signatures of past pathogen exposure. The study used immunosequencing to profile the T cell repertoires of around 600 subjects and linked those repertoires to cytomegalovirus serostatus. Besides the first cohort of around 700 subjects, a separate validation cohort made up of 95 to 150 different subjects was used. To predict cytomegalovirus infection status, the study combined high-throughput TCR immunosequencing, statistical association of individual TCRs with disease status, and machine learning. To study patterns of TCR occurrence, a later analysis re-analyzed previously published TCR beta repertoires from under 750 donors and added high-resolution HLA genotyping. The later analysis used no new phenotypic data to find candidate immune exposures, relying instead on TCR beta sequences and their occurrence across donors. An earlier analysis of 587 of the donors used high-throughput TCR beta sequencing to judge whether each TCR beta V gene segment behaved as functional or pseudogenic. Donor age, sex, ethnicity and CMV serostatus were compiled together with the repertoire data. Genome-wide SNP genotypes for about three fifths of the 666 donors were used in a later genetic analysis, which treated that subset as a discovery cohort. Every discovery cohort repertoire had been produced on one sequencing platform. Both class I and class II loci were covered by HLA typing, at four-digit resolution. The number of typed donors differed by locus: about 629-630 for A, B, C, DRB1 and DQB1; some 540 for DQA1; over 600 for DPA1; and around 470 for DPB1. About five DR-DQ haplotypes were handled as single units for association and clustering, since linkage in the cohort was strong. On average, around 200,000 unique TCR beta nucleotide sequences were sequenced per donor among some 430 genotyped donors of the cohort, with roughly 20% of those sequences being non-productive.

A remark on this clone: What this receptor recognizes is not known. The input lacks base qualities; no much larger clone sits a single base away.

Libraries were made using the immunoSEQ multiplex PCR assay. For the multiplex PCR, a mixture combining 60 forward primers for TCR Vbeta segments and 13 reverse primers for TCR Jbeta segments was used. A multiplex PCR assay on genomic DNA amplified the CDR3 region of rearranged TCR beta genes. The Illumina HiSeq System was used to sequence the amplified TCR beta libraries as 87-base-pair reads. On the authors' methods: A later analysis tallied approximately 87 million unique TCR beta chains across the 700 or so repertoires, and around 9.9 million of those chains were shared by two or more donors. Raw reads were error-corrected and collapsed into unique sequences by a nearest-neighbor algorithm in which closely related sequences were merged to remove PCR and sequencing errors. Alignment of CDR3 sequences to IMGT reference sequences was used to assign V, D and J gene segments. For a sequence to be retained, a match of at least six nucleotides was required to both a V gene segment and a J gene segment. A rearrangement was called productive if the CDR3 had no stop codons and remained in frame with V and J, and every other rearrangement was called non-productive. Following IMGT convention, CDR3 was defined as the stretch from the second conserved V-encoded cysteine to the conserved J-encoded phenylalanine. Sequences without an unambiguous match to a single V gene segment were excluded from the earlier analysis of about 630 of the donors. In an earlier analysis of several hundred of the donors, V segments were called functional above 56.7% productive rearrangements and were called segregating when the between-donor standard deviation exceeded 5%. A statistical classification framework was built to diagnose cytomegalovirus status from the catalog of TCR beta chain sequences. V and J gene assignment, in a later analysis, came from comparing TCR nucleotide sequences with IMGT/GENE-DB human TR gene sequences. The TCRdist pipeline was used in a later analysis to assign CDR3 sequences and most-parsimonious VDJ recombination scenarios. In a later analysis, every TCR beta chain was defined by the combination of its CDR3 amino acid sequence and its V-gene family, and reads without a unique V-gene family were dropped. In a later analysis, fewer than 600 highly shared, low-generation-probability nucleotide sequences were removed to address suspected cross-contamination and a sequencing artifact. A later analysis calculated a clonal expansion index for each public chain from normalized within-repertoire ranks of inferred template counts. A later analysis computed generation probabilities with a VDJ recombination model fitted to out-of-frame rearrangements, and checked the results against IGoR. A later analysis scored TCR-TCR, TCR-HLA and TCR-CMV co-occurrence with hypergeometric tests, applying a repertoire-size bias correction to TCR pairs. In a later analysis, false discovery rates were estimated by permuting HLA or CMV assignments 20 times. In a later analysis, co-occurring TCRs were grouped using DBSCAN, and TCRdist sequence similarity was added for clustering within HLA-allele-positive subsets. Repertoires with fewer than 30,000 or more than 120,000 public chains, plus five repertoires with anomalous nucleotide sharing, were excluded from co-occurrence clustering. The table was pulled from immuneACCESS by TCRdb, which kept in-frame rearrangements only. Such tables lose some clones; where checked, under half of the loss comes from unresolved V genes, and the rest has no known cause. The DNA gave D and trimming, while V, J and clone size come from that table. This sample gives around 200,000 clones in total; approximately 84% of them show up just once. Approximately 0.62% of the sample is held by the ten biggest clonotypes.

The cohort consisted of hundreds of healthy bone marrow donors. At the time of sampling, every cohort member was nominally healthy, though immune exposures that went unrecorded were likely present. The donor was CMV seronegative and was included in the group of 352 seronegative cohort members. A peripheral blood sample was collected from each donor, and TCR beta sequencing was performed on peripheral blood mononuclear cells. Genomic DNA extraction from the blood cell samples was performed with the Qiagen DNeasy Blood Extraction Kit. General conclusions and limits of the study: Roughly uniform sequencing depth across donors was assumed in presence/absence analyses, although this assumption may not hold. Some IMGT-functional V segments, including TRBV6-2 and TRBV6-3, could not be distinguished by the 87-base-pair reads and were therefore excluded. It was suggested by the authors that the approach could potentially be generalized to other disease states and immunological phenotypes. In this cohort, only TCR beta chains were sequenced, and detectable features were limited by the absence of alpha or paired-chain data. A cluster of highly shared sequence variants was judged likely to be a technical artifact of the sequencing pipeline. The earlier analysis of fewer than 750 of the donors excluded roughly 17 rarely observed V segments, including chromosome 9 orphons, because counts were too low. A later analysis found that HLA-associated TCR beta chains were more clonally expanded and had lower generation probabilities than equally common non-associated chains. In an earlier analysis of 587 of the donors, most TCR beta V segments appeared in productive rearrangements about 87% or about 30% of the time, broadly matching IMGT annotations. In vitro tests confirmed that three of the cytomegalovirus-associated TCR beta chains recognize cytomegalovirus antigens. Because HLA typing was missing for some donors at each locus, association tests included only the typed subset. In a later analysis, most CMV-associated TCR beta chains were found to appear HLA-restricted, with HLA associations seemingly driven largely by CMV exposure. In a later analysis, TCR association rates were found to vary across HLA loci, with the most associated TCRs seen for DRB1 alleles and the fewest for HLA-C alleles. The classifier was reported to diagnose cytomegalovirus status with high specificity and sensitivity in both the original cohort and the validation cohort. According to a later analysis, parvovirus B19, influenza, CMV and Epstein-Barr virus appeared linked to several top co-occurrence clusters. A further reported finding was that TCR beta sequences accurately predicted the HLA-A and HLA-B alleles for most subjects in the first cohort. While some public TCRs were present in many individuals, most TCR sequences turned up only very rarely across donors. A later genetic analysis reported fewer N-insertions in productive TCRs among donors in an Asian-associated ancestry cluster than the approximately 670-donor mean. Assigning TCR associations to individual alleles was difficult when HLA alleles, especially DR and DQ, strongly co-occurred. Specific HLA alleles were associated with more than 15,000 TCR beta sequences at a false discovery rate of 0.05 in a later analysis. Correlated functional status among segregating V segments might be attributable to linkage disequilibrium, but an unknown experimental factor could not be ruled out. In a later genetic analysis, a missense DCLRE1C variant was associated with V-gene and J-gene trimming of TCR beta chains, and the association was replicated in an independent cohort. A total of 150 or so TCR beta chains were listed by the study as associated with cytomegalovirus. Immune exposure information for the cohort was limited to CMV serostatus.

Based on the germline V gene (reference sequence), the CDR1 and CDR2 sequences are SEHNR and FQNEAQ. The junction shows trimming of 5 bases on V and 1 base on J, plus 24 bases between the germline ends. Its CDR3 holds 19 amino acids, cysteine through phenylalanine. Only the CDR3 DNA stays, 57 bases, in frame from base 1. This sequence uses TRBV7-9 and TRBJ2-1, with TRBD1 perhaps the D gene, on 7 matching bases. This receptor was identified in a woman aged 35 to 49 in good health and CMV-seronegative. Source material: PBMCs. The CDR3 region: CASSPRERGRPSSYNEQFF. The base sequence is TGTGCCAGCAGCCCCCGGGAGAGGGGGCGCCCTTCGTCCTACAATGAGCAGTTCTTC.